Below, 2 T cell receptor beta chains from the same sample are listed, as sequenced in a study of blood T cell repertoires in COVID-19. Assay: immunoSEQ multiplex PCR; the TCRdb copy retains only in-frame clones and omits some. Of 75,000 to 80,000 clones in the sample, approximately 88% were seen once. Sequencing was done on a sample of peripheral blood. Every receptor here comes from a human donor in a cohort sampled during active COVID-19.

The CDR3 spells CASSLSQGATNYGYTF. As DNA, the CDR3 is TGTGCCAGCAGCTTGTCGCAGGGGGCCACTAACTATGGCTACACCTTC. The chain uses TRBV5-4 and TRBJ1-2, with 8 bases identical to TRBD1. The CDR3 is 16 amino acids. The germline CDR1 and CDR2 sequences are SGHNT and YYREEE (reference sequence). Trimming took 1 base from V and 0 from J; bases not matched to a gene: 5.

CDR3 protein: CASSVEGGRGGGSYNEQFF. As DNA, the CDR3 is TGTGCCAGCAGCGTAGAAGGGGGTCGCGGGGGTGGCTCCTACAATGAGCAGTTCTTC. The chain joins TRBV9 to TRBJ2-1; weak D call: TRBD2 (7 bases). Per germline, CDR1 SGDLS and CDR2 YYNGEE. With 0 bases removed from V and 0 bases from J, the gap between germline ends came to 19 bases. The CDR3 sequence is 19 residues long.